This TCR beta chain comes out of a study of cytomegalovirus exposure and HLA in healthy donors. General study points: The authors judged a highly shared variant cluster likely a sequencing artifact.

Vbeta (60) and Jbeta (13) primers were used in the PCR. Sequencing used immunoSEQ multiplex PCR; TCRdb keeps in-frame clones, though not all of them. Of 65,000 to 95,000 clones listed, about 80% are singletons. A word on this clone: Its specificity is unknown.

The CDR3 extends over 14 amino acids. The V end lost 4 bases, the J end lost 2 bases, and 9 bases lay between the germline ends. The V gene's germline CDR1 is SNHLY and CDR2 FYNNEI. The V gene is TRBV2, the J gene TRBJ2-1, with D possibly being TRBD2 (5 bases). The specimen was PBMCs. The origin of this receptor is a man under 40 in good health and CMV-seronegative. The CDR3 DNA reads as TGTGCCAGCAGTGGGCAACTAGCCTACAATGAGCAGTTCTTC. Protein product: CASSGQLAYNEQFF.